The source of this T cell receptor (beta chain) is a study of blood T cell repertoires in COVID-19. Turning to the study itself: Spain, Italy and the United States supplied samples that represented acute and convalescent COVID-19. In each case, the material was cDNA or gDNA derived from T cells, B-cell-depleted T cells, or PBMCs.

The V gene's germline CDR1 is SEHNR and CDR2 FQNEAQ (reference sequence). V gave up 2 bases and J gave up 0 bases; unmatched junction bases: 4. The CDR3 extends over 16 amino acids. Per the original methods: Reference gene primer amplification yielded estimated nucleated cell counts. The repertoire was sequenced with immunoSEQ multiplex PCR; TCRdb's copy has only in-frame clones and lacks some. The DNA gave D and trimming, while V, J and clone size come from that table. The sample shows 250,000 to 300,000 clones, 89% of them seen only once. The sample was peripheral blood. This receptor was taken from a man in his forties or fifties with acute or convalescent COVID-19. This chain uses TRBV7-9 with TRBJ2-1; 7 bases are a match to TRBD2. CDR3: CASSLPRTSSYNEQFF. The CDR3 DNA reads TGTGCCAGCAGCTTACCCAGGACTAGCTCCTACAATGAGCAGTTCTTC.